This TCR beta chain was recovered during a study of blood T cells in healthy people across ages. General study points: More naive CD4+ cells and higher diversity marked long-lived donors relative to aged donors. With donor CMV status unknown, expanded clonotype changes were possibly confounded.

Every sample yielded at least 6.5 million isolated PBMCs. A second PCR of 7 to 11 cycles used a sample-barcoded 5' primer and a J-beta primer mix. One entry per CDR3 protein results from TCRdb running MiXCR on the 5' RACE reads. The repertoire has a few hundred thousand distinct CDR3 sequences, about 52% of them found once; the top ten carry over 40%. The table lists this clonotype with a few counts. Its antigen is undetermined. Germline CDR1 and CDR2: MNHEY and SVGEGT. The CDR3 consists of 16 residues. V lost 5 bases, J lost 4 bases, and 20 bases lay in between. The chain employs TRBV6-2 or TRBV6-3 and TRBJ2-5; tentatively, D is TRBD2 (5 bases). The sample taken for sequencing was blood. The TCR originated in a man aged 55 to 70 in good health. The CDR3 is CASSPQVASLRETQYF. CDR3 coding DNA: TGTGCCAGCAGTCCCCAGGTGGCTAGCCTCCGAGAGACCCAGTACTTC.